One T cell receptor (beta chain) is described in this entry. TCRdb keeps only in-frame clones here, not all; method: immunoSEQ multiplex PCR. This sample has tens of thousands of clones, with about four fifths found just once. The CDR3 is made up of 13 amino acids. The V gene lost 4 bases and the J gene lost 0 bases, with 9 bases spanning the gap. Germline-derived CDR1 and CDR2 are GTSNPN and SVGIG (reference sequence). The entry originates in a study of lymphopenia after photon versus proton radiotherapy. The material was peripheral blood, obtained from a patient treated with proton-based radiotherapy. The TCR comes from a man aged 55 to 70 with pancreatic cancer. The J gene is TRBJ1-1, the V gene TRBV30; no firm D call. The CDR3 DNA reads TGTGCCTGGACGGCAGACATGAACACTGAAGCTTTCTTT. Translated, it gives CAWTADMNTEAFF.